This T cell receptor (beta chain) was found in a study of cytomegalovirus exposure and HLA in healthy donors. Study-wide results and caveats: Common viral pathogens (according to a later analysis) appeared linked to several of the most significant clusters. Fewer N-insertions (relative to the roughly 720-donor mean) were reportedly seen in an Asian-associated ancestry cluster in a later analysis.

60 Vbeta and 13 Jbeta primers were used in PCR. The method was immunoSEQ multiplex PCR; TCRdb's version includes in-frame clones alone and lacks a portion of them. The sample holds more than 110,000 clones, about 78% seen once. Germline V lookup: CDR1 LNHNV, CDR2 YYDKDF (reference sequence). The CDR3 loop spans 14 amino acids. The V end lost 0 bases, the J end lost 1 base, and 6 bases lay between the germline ends. Concerning this clone: No antigen is known for it.

This TCR came from a male donor in good health and CMV-seronegative. Sequenced sample: PBMCs. The chain has TRBV15 and TRBJ1-1, with D unresolved. The DNA of the CDR3 is TGTGCCACCAGCAGAGAGTACGGGAACACTGAAGCTTTCTTT. Translation: CATSREYGNTEAFF.